The clone carrying this TCR beta chain was recorded many times. Its antigen remains unknown. The V gene end was trimmed by 0 bases and the J gene end by 1 base; junction bases not matched to a gene: 3. This CDR3 is built from 16 residues. Germline assignment: CDR1 SGDLS and CDR2 YYNGEE. This record comes from a study of early T cells in non-severe SARS-CoV-2 infection. Across the whole study: Bulk RNA isolated from unsorted whole blood underwent sequencing; chains were not paired. Notes on the study in general: The study's VDJdb matching favored anti-spike CD8 responses and missed private and CD4 specificities.

Individual cDNA molecules received unique molecular identifiers during library preparation. TCRdb re-called the 5' RACE reads through MiXCR, storing one row per CDR3 protein. The sample comprises 42,000 or so distinct CDR3 sequences, about 6.5% of which are singletons, and around 8% rests with the top ten. The sample in question was whole blood, obtained at baseline. This clonotype originated in an adult who was a healthcare worker with PCR-confirmed SARS-CoV-2 infection or an uninfected control (not recorded which). This sequence joins TRBV9 and TRBJ2-3, with 9 bases identical to TRBD2. The CDR3 bases are TGTGCCAGCAGCGTAGTGGCTAGCGGGGGCACAGATACGCAGTATTTT. Amino acid sequence: CASSVVASGGTDTQYF.